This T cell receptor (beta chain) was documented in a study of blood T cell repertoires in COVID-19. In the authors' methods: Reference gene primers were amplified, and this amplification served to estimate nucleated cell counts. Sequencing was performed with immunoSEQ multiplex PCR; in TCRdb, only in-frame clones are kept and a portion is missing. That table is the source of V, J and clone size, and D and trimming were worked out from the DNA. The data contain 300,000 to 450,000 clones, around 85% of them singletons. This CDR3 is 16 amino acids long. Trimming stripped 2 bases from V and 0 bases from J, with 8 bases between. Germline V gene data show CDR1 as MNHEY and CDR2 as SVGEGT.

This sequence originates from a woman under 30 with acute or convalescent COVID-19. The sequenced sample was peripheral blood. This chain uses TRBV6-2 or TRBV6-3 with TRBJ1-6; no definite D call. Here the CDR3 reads CASSYLPGSYNSPLHF. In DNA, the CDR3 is TGTGCCAGCAGTTACCTACCGGGCTCCTATAATTCACCCCTCCACTTT.